This T cell receptor beta chain was observed in a study of T cell responses to AZD1222 COVID-19 vaccine. Findings of the study overall: It was only a handful of AZD1222 recipients who were seropositive at baseline. Recipients of two AZD1222 doses showed rising Spike-specific TCR breadth and depth.

CDR3 length: 14 residues. Germline V gene data show CDR1 as MNHEY and CDR2 as SMNVEV (reference sequence). Trimming took off 3 bases at V and 4 bases at J, with 9 bases between the two ends. Profiled with immunoSEQ multiplex PCR; TCRdb holds only in-frame clones, not every one. Seen here are tens of thousands of clones, around 80% observed once, and the top ten hold 5%. As concerns this clone: Antigen unknown.

This receptor was obtained from an adult who received the AZD1222 COVID-19 vaccine. Sequences were derived from peripheral blood, sampled 28 days after the second AZD1222 dose. The chain has TRBV27 and TRBJ2-2; a weak D match, TRBD1 (6 bases). The CDR3 DNA reads TGTGCCAGCAGTTTGGGACAACTCACCGGGGAGCTGTTTTTT. Translation gives CASSLGQLTGELFF.